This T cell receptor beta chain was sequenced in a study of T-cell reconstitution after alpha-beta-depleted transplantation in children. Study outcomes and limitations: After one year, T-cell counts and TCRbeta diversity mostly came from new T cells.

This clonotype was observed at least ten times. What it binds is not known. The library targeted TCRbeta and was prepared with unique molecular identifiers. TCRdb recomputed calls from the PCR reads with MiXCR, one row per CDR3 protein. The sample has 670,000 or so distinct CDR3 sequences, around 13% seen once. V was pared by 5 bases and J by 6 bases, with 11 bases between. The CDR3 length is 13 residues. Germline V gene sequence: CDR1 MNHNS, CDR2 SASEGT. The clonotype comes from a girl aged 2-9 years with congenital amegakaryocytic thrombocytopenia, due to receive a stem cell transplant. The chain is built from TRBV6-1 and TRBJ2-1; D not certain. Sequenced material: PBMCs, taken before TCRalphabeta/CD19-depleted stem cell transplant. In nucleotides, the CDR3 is TGTGCCAGCAGTCTGCGATTTGGCAATGAGCAGTTCTTC. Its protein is CASSLRFGNEQFF.